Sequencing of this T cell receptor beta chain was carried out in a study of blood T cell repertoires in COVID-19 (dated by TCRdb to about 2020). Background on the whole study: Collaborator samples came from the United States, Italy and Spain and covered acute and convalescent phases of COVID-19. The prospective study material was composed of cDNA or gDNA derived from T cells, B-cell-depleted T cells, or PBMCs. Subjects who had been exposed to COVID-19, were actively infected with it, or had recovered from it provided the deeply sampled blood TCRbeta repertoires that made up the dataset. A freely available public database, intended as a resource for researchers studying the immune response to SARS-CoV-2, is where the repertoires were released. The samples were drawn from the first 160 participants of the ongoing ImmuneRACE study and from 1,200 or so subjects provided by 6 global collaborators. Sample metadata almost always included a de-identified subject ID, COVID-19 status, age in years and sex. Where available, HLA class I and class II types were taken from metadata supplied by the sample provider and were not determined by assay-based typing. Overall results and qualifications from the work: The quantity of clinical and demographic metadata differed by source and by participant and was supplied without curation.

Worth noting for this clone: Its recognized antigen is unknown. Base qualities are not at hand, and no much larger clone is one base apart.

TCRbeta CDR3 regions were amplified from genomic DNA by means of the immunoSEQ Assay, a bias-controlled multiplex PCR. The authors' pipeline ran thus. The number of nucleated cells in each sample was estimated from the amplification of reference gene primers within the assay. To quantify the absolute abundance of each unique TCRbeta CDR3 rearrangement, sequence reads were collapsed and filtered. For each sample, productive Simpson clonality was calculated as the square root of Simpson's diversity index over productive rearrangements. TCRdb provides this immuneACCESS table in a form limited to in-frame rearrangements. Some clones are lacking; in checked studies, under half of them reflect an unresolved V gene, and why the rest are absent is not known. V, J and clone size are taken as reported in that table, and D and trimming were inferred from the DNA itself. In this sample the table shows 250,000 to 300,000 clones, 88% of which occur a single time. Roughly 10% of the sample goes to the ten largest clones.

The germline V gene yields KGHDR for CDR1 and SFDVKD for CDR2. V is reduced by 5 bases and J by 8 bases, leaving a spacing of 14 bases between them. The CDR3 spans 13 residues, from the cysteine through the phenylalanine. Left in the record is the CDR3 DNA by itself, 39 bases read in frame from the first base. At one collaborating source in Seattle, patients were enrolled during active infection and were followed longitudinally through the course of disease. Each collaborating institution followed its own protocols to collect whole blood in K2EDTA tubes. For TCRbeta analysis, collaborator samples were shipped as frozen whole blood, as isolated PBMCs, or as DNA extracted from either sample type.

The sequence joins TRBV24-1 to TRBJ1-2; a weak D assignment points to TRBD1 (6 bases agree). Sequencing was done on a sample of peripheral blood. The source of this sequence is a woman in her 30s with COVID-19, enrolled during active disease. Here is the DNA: TGTGCCACCAGTGCGGACAGTCAGCGCGGCTACACCTTC. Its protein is CATSADSQRGYTF.